The 30 T cell receptor beta chains in this list originate from one sample, sequenced in a study of T cell clonality in common variable immunodeficiency. Study results and limitations: Common variable immunodeficiency TCR beta sequences reportedly had fewer deletions and N-nucleotide insertions.

The method was immunoSEQ multiplex PCR; TCRdb's version includes in-frame clones alone and lacks a portion of them. There are fewer than 30,000 clones in the sample, none observed a single time. These receptors have no identified antigens. The sequenced material came from peripheral blood mononuclear cells. The source is a human donor with common variable immunodeficiency.

This clone was observed at least ten times. The CDR3 end is not reached by the read, which stops 3 residues before it; the germline J gene fills it in. J is TRBJ2-1 and V is TRBV7-3, with 9 nucleotides matching TRBD1. J lost 3 bases, V lost 3 bases, and 3 bases had no gene match. CDR1 SGHTA and CDR2 FQGTGA come from the germline V gene. This CDR3 has 15 residues. CDR3 residues: CASSLDRGGYNEQFF. The part of the CDR3 DNA that was read is TGTGCCAGCAGCTTGGACAGGGGTGGCTACAATGAG. Full variable domain (outside the CDR3, taken from reference TRBV7-3 and TRBJ2-1): GAGVSQTPSNKVTEKGKYVELRCDPISGHTALYWYRQSLGQGPEFLIYFQGTGAADDSGLPNDRFFAVRPEGSVSTLKIQRTERGDSAVYLCASSLDRGGYNEQFFGPGTRLTVL.

This clone was seen more than once but under ten times. The CDR3 extends 3 residues past the end of the read, so its final part is completed from the germline J gene. The J gene is TRBJ2-7, the V gene TRBV19, with no clear D. This CDR3 is 15 amino acids long. Germline loops: CDR1 LNHDA, CDR2 SQIVND (reference sequence). V lost 2 bases, J lost 3 bases, and 14 bases lay in between. CDR3 DNA, as far as it was read: TGTGCCAGTAGTATAAAGTCGACCGGGTACTACGAG. It is translated as CASSIKSTGYYE. The CDR3 as a whole reads CASSIKSTGYYEQYF.

CDR3 loop: CASSVGSSGGIYEQFF. CDR3 bases read: TGTGCCAGCAGTGTGGGTAGTAGCGGGGGGATATATGAG. The chain recombines TRBV6-1 with TRBJ2-1; 10 nucleotides match TRBD2. The read finishes 3 residues shy of the CDR3 end, and the germline J gene is used to complete it. This CDR3 is built from 16 residues. After removal of 4 bases from V and 8 bases from J, the junction contained 11 bases not matched to a gene. Germline V gene sequence: CDR1 MNHNS, CDR2 SASEGT.

This clone showed up many times. The read terminates 3 residues before the CDR3 end, so the remaining end is supplied by the germline J gene. The rearrangement uses TRBV19 and TRBJ2-1, with D possibly being TRBD1 (6 bases). V was shortened by 4 bases and J by 0 bases, with 10 bases between the two germline ends. Germline CDR1 LNHDA, CDR2 SQIVND (reference sequence). This CDR3 region has 15 residues. The CDR3 DNA, read in part, is TGTGCCAGTAGTAAGGCGGACAGCTCCTACAATGAG. It yields the protein CASSKADSSYNE. The whole CDR3 sequence is CASSKADSSYNEQFF.

This clone was observed a handful of times. Within the sample, other DNA sequences also encode this same CDR3. The part of the CDR3 DNA that was read is TGCGCCAGCAACGATGGGGTGGGGGCTATTGACGAG. Amino acids: CASNDGVGAIDE. The entire CDR3 sequence reads CASNDGVGAIDEQYF. The rearrangement links TRBV5-1 to TRBJ2-7; maybe TRBD1 (6 bases). With the read ending 3 residues before the CDR3 end, the germline J gene is used to fill in that end. Germline CDR1 reads SGHRS; CDR2 reads YFSETQ. There are 15 residues in the CDR3. Trimming removed 6 bases at V and 5 bases at J, with 21 bases between.

This clone was found a few times. The read is 3 residues too short to cover the CDR3 end, so that end is filled in from the germline J gene. The gene calls are TRBV30 and TRBJ2-7; D is uncertain. The CDR3 has 14 amino acids. The germline gives CDR1 GTSNPN, CDR2 SVGIG (reference sequence). V lost 2 bases, J lost 2 bases, and 13 bases lay in between. CDR3 sequence reads: CAWSPPDKTYEQYF. The covered CDR3 bases are TGTGCCTGGAGTCCGCCCGACAAGACCTACGAG.

This clone was counted at least ten times. Coverage ceases 3 residues before the CDR3 finishes, and the germline J gene fills in the end. The chain uses TRBV7-2 and TRBJ2-1, with D possibly TRBD1 on 5 matching bases. The CDR3 spans 15 residues. V lost 2 bases and J lost 8, with 16 bases in between. Germline CDR1 reads SGHTA; CDR2 reads FQGNSA. The CDR3 bases that were read are TGTGCCAGCAGCTTAAGGGTTGGGGCTAGGGATGAG. It encodes CASSLRVGARDE. Given in full, the CDR3 is CASSLRVGARDEQFF.

There are a few counts of this clone. The CDR3 goes on 3 residues after the read ends, and that part is filled in from the germline J gene. The genes are TRBV18 and TRBJ1-1, with D tentatively TRBD1 (6 bases). The CDR3 has 14 amino acids. The germline V and J ends were trimmed by 3 bases and 1 base, with 9 bases remaining between them. Germline CDR1 KGHSH, CDR2 LQKENI. The part of the CDR3 DNA that was read is TGTGCCAGCTCACCGGCGACAGGGAACACTGAA. Translation: CASSPATGNTE. The full CDR3 protein reads CASSPATGNTEAFF.

This clone showed up many times. With the read ending 3 residues before the CDR3 end, the germline J gene is used to fill in that end. The V and J genes are TRBV29-1 and TRBJ1-1; weak D call: TRBD1 (5 bases). This CDR3 is built from 12 residues. Germline CDR1 and CDR2: SQVTM and ANQGSEA. Deletions cut 6 bases from V and 4 bases from J, with 12 bases between. CDR3 sequence reads: CSVLAGRTEAFF. CDR3 DNA (partial): TGCAGCGTCTTGGCAGGGCGCACTGAA.

As to this clone: The read terminates 3 residues ahead of where the CDR3 ends, so the germline J gene completes it. The genes are TRBV30 and TRBJ2-5; tentative D call: TRBD1 (6 bases). Germline V gives CDR1 GTSNPN, CDR2 SVGIG (reference sequence). V lost 2 bases and J 2 bases, leaving 9 bases between the germline ends. CDR3 length equals 13 residues. CDR3 DNA, as far as it was read: TGTGCCTGGAGTACCGGACAGCAAGAGACC. Translated: CAWSTGQQET. The complete CDR3 protein is CAWSTGQQETQYF.

As concerns this clone: The sequence runs out 3 residues before the end of the CDR3; the remainder is reconstructed from the germline J gene. The rearrangement uses TRBV7-9 and TRBJ1-5; the D gene is possibly TRBD1 (5 bases). V lost 7 bases and J lost 4, with 8 bases in between. The germline V gene has CDR1 SEHNR and CDR2 FQNEAQ (reference sequence). The CDR3 totals 12 residues. The CDR3 sequence is CASTEGNQPQHF. The DNA read from the CDR3 is TGTGCCAGCACGGAGGGGAATCAGCCC.

As for this clone: The read falls 3 residues short of the CDR3 end, and the missing part is taken from the germline J gene. The J gene is TRBJ2-5, the V gene TRBV6-2 or TRBV6-3; TRBD1 matches 12 bases. The V segment lost 5 bases and the J segment 5 bases; nucleotides outside the gene matches: 6. CDR1 is MNHEY and CDR2 is SVGEGT in the germline V gene. The CDR3 is made up of 15 amino acids. CDR3 residues: CASSGDRGRMETQYF. Incomplete CDR3 DNA: TGTGCCAGCAGTGGGGACAGGGGGCGAATGGAGACC.

This clone was found a few times. At one end the junction does not follow the germline gene, possibly because of a read error. The read ends 3 residues shy of where the CDR3 ends; the end is completed using the germline J gene. The V gene is TRBV30, the J gene TRBJ2-3; a weak D match, TRBD2 (6 bases). Germline lookup yields CDR1 GTSNPN and CDR2 SVGIG (reference sequence). This CDR3 comprises 14 residues. This chain's CDR3 is CAWRGGLSTNTQYF. The sequenced CDR3 bases are TGTGCCTGGAGGGGGGGATTGAGCACAAATACG.

As for this clone: With the read ending 3 residues before the CDR3 end, the germline J gene is used to fill in that end. This rearrangement joins TRBV20-1 to TRBJ2-5; 10 bases are a match to TRBD2. Unmatched junction bases numbered 11, after V lost 5 bases and J lost 2 bases. The CDR3 runs 16 residues. Germline-derived CDR1 and CDR2 are DFQATT and SNEGSKA (reference sequence). The CDR3 DNA, read in part, is TGCAGTGCTGCGGGGCTAGCGGGGGCCTATCAAGAGACC. Translated, it gives CSAAGLAGAYQET. The full CDR3 protein reads CSAAGLAGAYQETQYF.

This clone was observed a handful of times. The chain's CDR3 is CASSLGFDSPTDTQYF. The sequenced CDR3 bases are TGTGCCAGCAGCTTAGGTTTTGACTCACCCACAGATACG. This rearrangement joins TRBV7-8 to TRBJ2-3; D gene unclear. The read finishes 3 residues shy of the CDR3 end, and the germline J gene is used to complete it. V was clipped by 1 base and J by 2 bases, with 13 bases between them. Germline CDR1 SGHVS, CDR2 FQNEAQ. This CDR3 contains 16 residues. The full variable domain, in which reference TRBV7-8 and TRBJ2-3 provide the parts outside the CDR3, is GAGVSQSPRYKVAKRGQDVALRCDPISGHVSLFWYQQALGQGPEFLTYFQNEAQLDKSGLPSDRFFAERPEGSVSTLKIQRTQQEDSAVYLCASSLGFDSPTDTQYFGPGTRLTVL.

This clone has more than one count but fewer than ten. The read is 3 residues too short to cover the CDR3 end, so that end is filled in from the germline J gene. V is TRBV5-1 and J is TRBJ1-2; D might be TRBD1 (5 bases). This CDR3 contains 14 residues. CDR1 is SGHRS and CDR2 is YFSETQ in the germline V gene. CDR3 DNA, as far as it was read: TGCGCCAGCAGCCCGGTTGGGGCATTTGGAAGC. As protein: CASSPVGAFGS. The complete CDR3 sequence is CASSPVGAFGSYTF.

This clone was found many times. The DNA ends 3 residues before the CDR3 does, and the rest of the CDR3 is filled in from the germline J gene. The V call is TRBV30, the J call TRBJ1-4, with a tentative D call TRBD1 (5 bases). The V and J ends lost 5 bases and 7 bases respectively, with 14 bases between them. The CDR3 consists of 13 residues. Per germline, CDR1 GTSNPN and CDR2 SVGIG (reference sequence). CDR3 DNA (partial): TGTGCCTGGGAAGGGCAGGGAAGTGAAAAA. Residues: CAWEGQGSEK. The full CDR3 protein is CAWEGQGSEKLFF. Together with reference TRBV30 and TRBJ1-4, the CDR3 gives the full variable domain: SQTIHQWPATLVQPVGSPLSLECTVEGTSNPNLYWYRQAAGRGLQLLFYSVGIGQISSEVPQNLSASRPQDRQFILSSKKLLLSDSGFYLCAWEGQGSEKLFFGSGTQLSVL.

This clone has just a few counts. The read terminates 3 residues ahead of where the CDR3 ends, so the germline J gene completes it. The chain couples TRBV19 to TRBJ2-5; TRBD2 agrees at 10 bases. The V gene's germline CDR1 is LNHDA and CDR2 SQIVND (reference sequence). The CDR3 is 18 amino acids. V trimming: 6 bases; J trimming: 2 bases; junction bases outside the gene matches: 15. CDR3 residues: CASSPVKRLAGVQETQYF. The part of the CDR3 DNA that was read is TGTGCCAGTAGCCCCGTTAAACGGCTAGCGGGGGTGCAAGAGACC.

This clone was detected a few times. The read gets to within 3 residues of the CDR3 end, and the germline J gene fills in the rest. The chain couples TRBV5-6 to TRBJ1-2; 8 bases are a match to TRBD1. Germline V CDR1 and CDR2: SGHDT, YYEEEE. V shed 2 bases and J 6 bases; nucleotides not matched to a gene: 6. The CDR3 is 14 amino acids. This CDR3 is CASSFRQGRDGYTF. The DNA read from the CDR3 is TGTGCCAGCAGCTTCAGACAGGGGAGAGATGGC.

This clone was recorded many times. Sequencing ends 3 residues short of the CDR3 end; the germline J gene provides the rest. The chain employs TRBV7-9 and TRBJ1-1; a possible D gene is TRBD1 (5 bases). This CDR3 has 13 amino acids. Trimming pared 5 bases from V and 0 bases from J, leaving 7 bases between. Germline V lookup: CDR1 SEHNR, CDR2 FQNEAQ (reference sequence). The chain's CDR3 is CASSKGLNTEAFF. The covered CDR3 bases are TGTGCCAGCAGCAAGGGGCTGAACACTGAA.

This clone came up many times. The read ends 3 residues shy of where the CDR3 ends; the end is completed using the germline J gene. The rearrangement links TRBV2 to TRBJ2-6, with a weak D call TRBD1 (5 bases). CDR3 size: 16 residues. V shed 4 bases and J shed 0 bases, with 10 bases lying between them. Germline values: CDR1 SNHLY, CDR2 FYNNEI. CDR3 DNA, as far as it was read: TGTGCCAGCAGTGGGGGCCGCAGCTCTGGGGCCAACGTC. This codes for CASSGGRSSGANV. In full, the CDR3 is CASSGGRSSGANVLTF.

This clone has at least ten counts. The read ends 3 residues shy of where the CDR3 ends; the end is completed using the germline J gene. The chain uses TRBV10-3 and TRBJ2-3; the D is unclear. The CDR3 has 14 amino acids. Looked up from germline, CDR1 is ENHRY and CDR2 is SYGVKD. The ends were cut back, 11 bases at V and 0 bases at J, with 15 bases in the middle. Partial CDR3 DNA: TGTGCCGCAAAAAACAGTTCTAGCACAGATACG. Translating it yields CAAKNSSSTDT. The complete CDR3 reads CAAKNSSSTDTQYF.

This clone has a handful of counts. The read ends 3 residues shy of where the CDR3 ends; the end is completed using the germline J gene. The chain links TRBV20-1 to TRBJ2-7; a weak D match, TRBD2 (6 bases). Trimming removed 0 bases at V and 5 bases at J, with 20 bases between. CDR1 is DFQATT, CDR2 SNEGSKA, per germline (reference sequence). This CDR3 is built from 16 residues. The DNA read from the CDR3 is TGCAGTGCTAGAGATCGTACAGGATCTAGCGCTGACGAG. Amino acid sequence: CSARDRTGSSADE. The complete CDR3 reads CSARDRTGSSADEQYF.

In this sample, this clone turned up many times. The read terminates 3 residues ahead of where the CDR3 ends, so the germline J gene completes it. The chain has TRBV20-1 and TRBJ2-2; 10 nucleotides line up with TRBD2. The ends lost 4 bases at V and 8 bases at J; junction bases unmatched: 7. Germline assignment: CDR1 DFQATT and CDR2 SNEGSKA (reference sequence). This CDR3 has 14 amino acids. The CDR3 bases that were read are TGCAGTGCTAAGCGGGGGGGCATTGCAGGGGAG. It yields the protein CSAKRGGIAGE. The whole CDR3 is CSAKRGGIAGELFF.

In its sample, this clone is medium-sized. Sequencing ends 3 residues short of the CDR3 end; the germline J gene provides the rest. This chain connects TRBV4-1 to TRBJ1-1, with 9 bases matching TRBD1. Germline-derived CDR1 and CDR2 are MGHRA and YSYEKL. CDR3 length: 13 amino acids. The CDR3 loop reads CASSQEGTGEAFF. The part of the CDR3 DNA that was read is TGCGCCAGCAGCCAAGAAGGGACAGGGGAA.

At least ten counts were recorded for this clone. The read comes to an end 3 residues before the CDR3 does, leaving the germline J gene to fill in the end. The chain couples TRBV7-2 to TRBJ1-2; D is undetermined. CDR1 is SGHTA, CDR2 FQGNSA, per germline. The CDR3 is 13 residues long. The CDR3: CASSLTEIGGYTF. Partial CDR3 DNA: TGTGCCAGCAGCTTAACAGAAATTGGGGGC.

Comments on this clone: The read ends 3 residues early relative to the CDR3; the germline J gene fills the gap. The chain uses TRBV30 and TRBJ2-3; tentatively, D is TRBD1 (5 bases). Germline loops: CDR1 GTSNPN, CDR2 SVGIG (reference sequence). The V gene lost 3 bases and the J gene lost 3 bases, with 16 bases spanning the gap. CDR3 length: 15 residues. The CDR3 DNA, read in part, is TGTGCCTGGAGCCCCCAAAGGGGTAGGACAGATACG. This translates into CAWSPQRGRTDT. The entire CDR3 is CAWSPQRGRTDTQYF.

This clone appeared many times. The sequence runs out 3 residues before the end of the CDR3; the remainder is reconstructed from the germline J gene. J is TRBJ1-2 and V is TRBV14; possibly TRBD1 for D (5 bases). This CDR3 spans 13 amino acids. Between the trimmed V and J ends, which lost 1 base and 2 bases, there was a span of 5 bases. Germline V gives CDR1 SGHDN, CDR2 FVKESK. The CDR3 reads CASSQGQNYGYTF. The covered CDR3 bases are TGTGCCAGCAGCCAAGGACAGAACTATGGC.

This clone was observed at least ten times. The CDR3 is cut off 3 residues early in the read; its end comes from the germline J gene. The V gene is TRBV7-3, the J gene TRBJ1-1; tentatively, D is TRBD1 (5 bases). Germline V lookup: CDR1 SGHTA, CDR2 FQGTGA. V was clipped by 1 base and J by 6 bases, with 15 bases between them. The CDR3 contains 15 residues. The CDR3 reads CASSLKVAGKPEAFF. Incomplete CDR3 DNA: TGTGCCAGCAGCTTAAAAGTAGCAGGGAAACCTGAA.

Concerning this clone: The read ends 3 residues shy of where the CDR3 ends; the end is completed using the germline J gene. J is TRBJ2-2 and V is TRBV7-2, with TRBD1 identical over 10 bases. Germline CDR1 reads SGHTA; CDR2 reads FQGNSA. The CDR3 is made up of 15 amino acids. Unmatched junction bases numbered 4, after V lost 4 bases and J lost 5 bases. CDR3 bases read: TGTGCCAGCAGCTGGGGACAGGGGAGGACCGGGGAG. Amino acid sequence: CASSWGQGRTGE. The full CDR3 is CASSWGQGRTGELFF. The whole variable domain, remainder taken from reference TRBV7-2 and TRBJ2-2, is GAGVSQSPSNKVTEKGKDVELRCDPISGHTALYWYRQSLGQGLEFLIYFQGNSAPDKSGLPSDRFSAERTGGSVSTLTIQRTQQEDSAVYLCASSWGQGRTGELFFGEGSRLTVL.